This is a list of T cell receptor beta chains from one sample in a study of cytomegalovirus exposure and HLA in healthy donors. Produced via immunoSEQ multiplex PCR; TCRdb's table is partial and in-frame only. The sample consists of 100,000 or so clones, more than 60% of them appearing once. Material: PBMCs. The source of these receptors is a female donor in good health and CMV-seropositive. Each CDR3 is given with its conserved first and last residue. Only part of the rows carry a size: once, few, many, or a class if the clone is expanded.

J gene | clone size | V gene | CDR3 protein
TRBJ2-1 | . | TRBV27 | CASSSGTSGGNEQFF
TRBJ1-2 | once | TRBV5-8 | CASSRDRAGYTF
TRBJ1-6 | few | TRBV7-9 | CASSLSRGTFYNSPLHF
TRBJ2-1 | . | TRBV6-1 | CASSDGWRQVFGEQFF
TRBJ2-6 | once | TRBV27 | CASSSLQGSGANVLTF
TRBJ1-2 | . | TRBV28 | CASNAHGANYGYTF
TRBJ2-7 | . | TRBV7-9 | CASSAWDSYEQYF
TRBJ1-6 | . | TRBV18 | CASSPMGSSYNSPLHF
TRBJ1-3 | . | TRBV4-3 | CASSQESSGQGFSGNTIYF
TRBJ2-1 | . | TRBV29-1 | CSAQGQYYNEQFF
TRBJ1-5 | few | TRBV27 | CASGYIAGQPQHF
TRBJ2-2 | . | TRBV28 | CASSLGTSGAGELFF
TRBJ2-1 | . | TRBV29-1 | CSVDKRASGNVNEQFF
TRBJ2-7 | . | TRBV11-2 | CASSLQGPVFNEQYF
TRBJ2-5 | few | TRBV2 | CASREQGLQETQYF
TRBJ2-1 | . | TRBV9 | CASSEPSGGDNEQFF
TRBJ2-7 | . | TRBV7-9 | CASSLLAVNEQYF
TRBJ2-2 | few | TRBV7-8 | CASSLSGGGYGTGELFF
TRBJ2-7 | . | TRBV18 | CASSQNRDSQQYF
TRBJ1-6 | . | TRBV11-2 | CASSSGAGAHSPLHF
TRBJ2-7 | . | TRBV27 | CASSVGLNYEQYF
TRBJ2-3 | . | TRBV6-1 | CASTERGYPTDTQYF
TRBJ2-5 | . | TRBV11-1 | CASSGGQGGTQYF
TRBJ2-3 | . | TRBV19 | CASRRGSTDTQYF
TRBJ1-1 | . | TRBV5-1 | CASSLDGGELGTEAFF
TRBJ2-1 | . | TRBV19 | CASNSGGPYNEQFF
TRBJ2-7 | . | TRBV19 | CASSPGTGVAYEQYF
TRBJ1-3 | few | TRBV5-1 | CASSTGQGGFGNTIYF
TRBJ2-7 | . | TRBV7-9 | CASSFLPEFQGYEQYF
TRBJ2-3 | . | TRBV19 | CASRRGQTTDTQYF
TRBJ2-1 | . | TRBV30 | CAWSGFRDRGQYNEQFF
TRBJ1-1 | . | TRBV5-4 | CASLDQGRNTEAFF
TRBJ2-2 | . | TRBV19 | CASSDNRGPNTGELFF
TRBJ2-2 | . | TRBV7-2 | CASSFSPAGALGELFF
TRBJ2-3 | few | TRBV4-3 | CASSQDRTGGRLKQYF
TRBJ2-1 | once | TRBV18 | CASSPGRGEQFF
TRBJ2-1 | . | TRBV4-3 | CATATGTAYNEQFF